The 22 T cell receptor beta chains given below trace back to one sample, sequenced in a study of blood T cell repertoires in COVID-19. TCRdb keeps only in-frame clones here, not all; method: immunoSEQ multiplex PCR. The sample has about 270,000 clones; roughly nine tenths are singletons. Sequencing was carried out using PBMCs or T cells enriched from blood (not recorded which). The receptor set was obtained from a woman under 30 who had recovered from COVID-19.

The rearrangement uses TRBV18 and TRBJ1-5; a weak D match, TRBD1 (5 bases). The V end lost 3 bases, the J end lost 9 bases, and 9 bases lay between the germline ends. The CDR3 sequence is 12 residues long. The V gene's germline CDR1 is KGHSH and CDR2 LQKENI. CDR3 loop: CASSPPGGPQHF. For the CDR3, the DNA is TGTGCCAGCTCACCCCCCGGGGGGCCCCAGCATTTT.

The J gene is TRBJ2-5, the V gene TRBV7-8; D might be TRBD2 (6 bases). CDR3 length: 14 residues. Trimming removed 6 bases at V and 2 bases at J, with 13 bases between. Germline CDR1 SGHVS, CDR2 FQNEAQ. Here the CDR3 reads CASSQLAEQETQYF. The DNA of the CDR3 is TGTGCCAGCAGTCAGTTAGCGGAACAAGAGACCCAGTACTTC.

This clone was seen only a few times. The rearrangement joins TRBV4-1 to TRBJ1-4; a possible D gene is TRBD1 (5 bases). CDR3 length: 12 residues. V was cut by 1 base and J by 16 bases, with 13 bases left in between. Germline V CDR1 and CDR2: MGHRA, YSYEKL. The CDR3, as DNA: TGCGCCAGCAGCCAAGCAGCAGGGATTCAGTTTTTT. It is translated as CASSQAAGIQFF.

V and J are TRBV5-5 and TRBJ2-3, with no clear D. Trimming took off 4 bases at V and 4 bases at J, with 10 bases between the two ends. CDR1 SGHKS and CDR2 YYEKEE come from the germline V gene (reference sequence). The CDR3 is made up of 13 amino acids. CDR3 nucleotide sequence: TGTGCCAGCAGCAGTGAGTGGTCAGATACGCAGTATTTT. Translated, it gives CASSSEWSDTQYF.

This rearrangement joins TRBV19 to TRBJ1-5; the match to TRBD1 covers 7 bases. The germline CDR1 and CDR2 sequences are LNHDA and SQIVND (reference sequence). The CDR3 runs to 17 residues. The trim removed 3 bases at V and 0 bases at J, leaving 8 bases unmatched. CDR3: CASSMSFDRVSNQPQHF. The CDR3 DNA reads TGTGCCAGTAGTATGTCCTTCGACAGGGTTAGCAATCAGCCCCAGCATTTT. Drawing the rest from reference TRBV19 and TRBJ1-5, the complete variable domain is DGGITQSPKYLFRKEGQNVTLSCEQNLNHDAMYWYRQDPGQGLRLIYYSQIVNDFQKGDIAEGYSVSREKKESFPLTVTSAQKNPTAFYLCASSMSFDRVSNQPQHFGDGTRLSIL.

This chain uses TRBV3-1 (or the pseudogene TRBV3-2) with TRBJ1-5, with 9 bases lining up with TRBD1. With 4 bases clipped from V and 4 bases from J, the junction kept 14 bases outside the gene matches. The CDR3 is 18 amino acids. Germline lookup yields CDR1 LGHDT and CDR2 YNNKEL (reference sequence). Here the CDR3 reads CASSPRTGGWPTNQPQHF. DNA of the CDR3: TGTGCCAGCAGCCCACGTACAGGGGGCTGGCCTACAAATCAGCCCCAGCATTTT.

This rearrangement joins TRBV11-2 to TRBJ1-2; possibly TRBD1 for D (5 bases). CDR1 and CDR2 from the germline V gene are SGHAT and FQNNGV. V was trimmed by 6 bases and J by 7 bases, leaving 21 bases between them. CDR3 length: 15 amino acids. DNA of the CDR3: TGTGCCAGCAGACAAATTGGGCAGGGAAACATTGGCTACACCTTC. It codes for CASRQIGQGNIGYTF. Full variable domain (rest looked up from reference TRBV11-2 and TRBJ1-2): EAGVAQSPRYKIIEKRQSVAFWCNPISGHATLYWYQQILGQGPKLLIQFQNNGVVDDSQLPKDRFSAERLKGVDSTLKIQPAKLEDSAVYLCASRQIGQGNIGYTFGSGTRLTVV.

V and J are TRBV5-6 and TRBJ1-1; 9 bases map to TRBD1. The CDR3 has 16 amino acids. V gave up 4 bases and J gave up 5 bases; unmatched junction bases: 12. Germline loops: CDR1 SGHDT, CDR2 YYEEEE. The CDR3, as DNA: TGTGCCAGCAGCCTACCCGGGACAGGGACGGTGACTGAAGCTTTCTTT. It yields the protein CASSLPGTGTVTEAFF.

This chain joins TRBV7-2 and TRBJ2-7; 7 nucleotides line up with TRBD2. The CDR3 length is 14 residues. Germline assignment: CDR1 SGHTA and CDR2 FQGNSA. V shed 5 bases and J 6 bases; nucleotides not matched to a gene: 10. The CDR3 region is CASSPSGNRGEQYF. Here the CDR3 DNA reads TGTGCCAGCAGCCCCAGCGGGAACCGTGGCGAGCAGTACTTC. Using reference TRBV7-2 and TRBJ2-7 for the parts outside the CDR3, the full variable domain is GAGVSQSPSNKVTEKGKDVELRCDPISGHTALYWYRQSLGQGLEFLIYFQGNSAPDKSGLPSDRFSAERTGGSVSTLTIQRTQQEDSAVYLCASSPSGNRGEQYFGPGTRLTVT.

The V and J genes are TRBV27 and TRBJ2-6, with unresolved D. Trimming stripped 6 bases from V and 0 bases from J, with 3 bases between. CDR3 length: 13 residues. Germline V gene sequence: CDR1 MNHEY, CDR2 SMNVEV (reference sequence). CDR3 amino acids: CASSRSGANVLTF. In DNA, the CDR3 is TGTGCCAGCAGCCGCTCTGGGGCCAACGTCCTGACTTTC.

The chain carries TRBV11-3 and TRBJ2-7, with TRBD1 as a possible D gene (5 bases). The CDR3 has 17 amino acids. The V gene lost 1 base and the J gene lost 2 bases, with 18 bases spanning the gap. Germline lookup yields CDR1 SGHNT and CDR2 YENEEA. The CDR3 spells CASSLASTGRSTYEQYF. As DNA, the CDR3 is TGTGCCAGCAGCTTAGCCTCTACAGGCCGATCTACCTACGAGCAGTACTTC. The full variable domain, its missing parts supplied by reference TRBV11-3 and TRBJ2-7, is EAGVVQSPRYKIIEKKQPVAFWCNPISGHNTLYWYLQNLGQGPELLIRYENEEAVDDSQLPKDRFSAERLKGVDSTLKIQPAELGDSAVYLCASSLASTGRSTYEQYFGPGTRLTVT.

V is TRBV11-3 and J is TRBJ1-3; D may be TRBD1 (5 bases). The CDR3 totals 16 residues. From germline, CDR1 is SGHNT and CDR2 YENEEA. The V end lost 5 bases, the J end lost 2 bases, and 16 bases lay between the germline ends. The CDR3 loop is CASSLGGGSAGNTIYF. CDR3 sequence (DNA): TGTGCCAGCAGCCTAGGCGGGGGATCCGCTGGAAACACCATATATTTT.

Comments on this clone: This sample includes further DNA sequences coding for the same CDR3. The J gene is TRBJ2-7, the V gene TRBV28; weak D call: TRBD1 (5 bases). Trimming took 4 bases from V and 3 from J, leaving 7 bases between them. This CDR3 region has 12 residues. CDR1 and CDR2 from the germline V gene are MDHEN and SYDVKM. In DNA, the CDR3 is TGTGCCAGCAGTTATAGGGGCTACGAGCAGTACTTC. It translates to CASSYRGYEQYF. Drawing the rest from reference TRBV28 and TRBJ2-7, the complete variable domain is DVKVTQSSRYLVKRTGEKVFLECVQDMDHENMFWYRQDPGLGLRLIYFSYDVKMKEKGDIPEGYSVSREKKERFSLILESASTNQTSMYLCASSYRGYEQYFGPGTRLTVT.

The chain combines TRBV27 with TRBJ2-2, with 8 bases fitting TRBD2. The CDR3 length is 14 residues. The V and J ends lost 0 bases and 6 bases, in that order; junction bases with no gene match: 0. The germline gives CDR1 MNHEY, CDR2 SMNVEV (reference sequence). CDR3 amino acids: CASSLSGGAGELFF. As DNA, the CDR3 is TGTGCCAGCAGTTTATCCGGGGGGGCCGGGGAGCTGTTTTTT.

The table lists this clone with a count of one. This CDR3 reads CSVEATAWETQYF. The CDR3 nucleotides are TGCAGCGTTGAAGCGACAGCATGGGAGACCCAGTACTTC. V and J are TRBV29-1 and TRBJ2-5; possibly TRBD1 for D (5 bases). V dropped 1 base and J dropped 5 bases, with 11 bases sitting between them. Germline CDR1 and CDR2: SQVTM and ANQGSEA. This CDR3 has 13 residues.

J is TRBJ1-2 and V is TRBV5-1, with D possibly being TRBD1 (6 bases). This CDR3 is 15 amino acids long. V shed 4 bases and J shed 4 bases, with 17 bases lying between them. The germline V gene encodes CDR1 SGHRS and CDR2 YFSETQ. In DNA, the CDR3 is TGCGCCAGCAGCGGGGAACCGAGGGGGGGCTATGGCTACACCTTC. Its translation is CASSGEPRGGYGYTF.

This chain uses TRBV29-1 with TRBJ1-1; D may be TRBD1 (5 bases). The CDR3 is 13 residues long. V shed 2 bases and J shed 0 bases, with 7 bases lying between them. Per germline, CDR1 SQVTM and CDR2 ANQGSEA. CDR3: CSVEQGMNTEAFF. CDR3 bases: TGCAGCGTTGAACAGGGCATGAACACTGAAGCTTTCTTT. The entire variable domain, with the rest obtained from reference TRBV29-1 and TRBJ1-1, is as follows: SAVISQKPSRDICQRGTSLTIQCQVDSQVTMMFWYRQQPGQSLTLIATANQGSEATYESGFVIDKFPISRPNLTFSTLTVSNMSPEDSSIYLCSVEQGMNTEAFFGQGTRLTVV.

This rearrangement joins TRBV19 to TRBJ2-7; 11 nucleotides match TRBD2. Unmatched junction bases numbered 3, after V lost 3 bases and J lost 2 bases. The germline CDR1 and CDR2 sequences are LNHDA and SQIVND (reference sequence). The CDR3 consists of 15 residues. The CDR3 loop is CASSITSGGAYEQYF. DNA of the CDR3: TGTGCCAGTAGTATTACTAGCGGGGGAGCCTACGAGCAGTACTTC.

The chain employs TRBV28 and TRBJ1-5; 8 nucleotides line up with TRBD1. Germline loops: CDR1 MDHEN, CDR2 SYDVKM. J gave up 0 bases and V 6 bases, and 7 bases lay outside the gene matches. This CDR3 contains 16 residues. The CDR3 nucleotides are TGTGCCAGCAGCTATGACAGGGGTTTTAGCAATCAGCCCCAGCATTTT. Translated: CASSYDRGFSNQPQHF.

The V gene is TRBV19, the J gene TRBJ2-2; tentative D call: TRBD2 (5 bases). The CDR3 runs to 14 residues. The V gene's germline CDR1 is LNHDA and CDR2 SQIVND (reference sequence). Trimming pared 5 bases from V and 7 bases from J, leaving 14 bases between. DNA of the CDR3: TGTGCCAGTAGTGAGGGTTTCTCGGTCGGGGAGCTGTTTTTT. It codes for CASSEGFSVGELFF.

The gene calls are TRBV7-2 and TRBJ1-3; D is perhaps TRBD1 (6 bases). From germline, CDR1 is SGHTA and CDR2 FQGNSA. The CDR3 loop spans 17 amino acids. The V gene lost 1 base and the J gene lost 4 bases, with 17 bases spanning the gap. For the CDR3, the DNA is TGTGCCAGCAGCTTAGGAGTGATTTGGGACACGGGAAACACCATATATTTT. It codes for CASSLGVIWDTGNTIYF.

This clone has only one observation. The chain links TRBV27 to TRBJ2-7; 11 nucleotides agree with TRBD2. With V trimmed by 6 bases and J by 6 bases, 10 bases remained unmatched. The CDR3 loop spans 15 amino acids. Germline V gene data show CDR1 as MNHEY and CDR2 as SMNVEV (reference sequence). The chain's CDR3 is CASRYLSGRASEQYF. CDR3 DNA sequence: TGTGCCAGCAGGTACCTTAGCGGGAGGGCCAGCGAGCAGTACTTC.